These 32 T cell receptor beta chains share one sample of origin, sequenced in a study of blood T cell repertoires in COVID-19. Using immunoSEQ multiplex PCR, the repertoire was profiled, and TCRdb retains in-frame clones only, with some absent. The sample shows tens of thousands of clones, 85% to 95% of them seen only once. Sequenced material: peripheral blood. These TCRs come from a woman older than 75 with acute or convalescent COVID-19.

The rearrangement uses TRBV21-1 and TRBJ1-2; the table's TRBD1 call for D was not verified on the DNA. TRBV21-1 is a documented pseudogene. The CDR3 length is 15 residues. The CDR3 is CASCYAGTGNYGYTF. The CDR3 bases are TGTGCCAGCTGCTACGCCGGGACAGGTAACTATGGCTACACCTTC.

The chain links TRBV5-1 to TRBJ2-1; 11 nucleotides align to TRBD1. Trimming took 4 bases from V and 4 from J; bases not matched to a gene: 4. Per the germline V gene, CDR1 is SGHRS and CDR2 is YFSETQ. This CDR3 has 15 amino acids. CDR3 protein: CASSSGQGAYNEQFF. Written as DNA, the CDR3 is TGCGCCAGCAGCAGCGGACAGGGGGCTTACAATGAGCAGTTCTTC.

V is TRBV10-3 and J is TRBJ2-1; 14 bases line up with TRBD2. Germline CDR1 ENHRY, CDR2 SYGVKD. The length of the CDR3 is 15 residues. The junction had 9 bases not matched to a gene; V was cut back by 11 bases and J by 6 bases. DNA of the CDR3: TGTGCCGCCAGTGGGACTAGCGGGAGTGGCAATGAGCAGTTCTTC. This codes for CAASGTSGSGNEQFF.

This clone was recorded only once. The chain employs TRBV4-1 and TRBJ2-1, with TRBD2 matching over 12 bases. This CDR3 is built from 14 residues. J gave up 9 bases and V 4 bases, and 4 bases lay outside the gene matches. Germline V gene sequence: CDR1 MGHRA, CDR2 YSYEKL. Written as DNA, the CDR3 is TGCGCCAGCAGCCCTCCTAGCGGGAGGGTTGAGCAGTTCTTC. The encoded protein is CASSPPSGRVEQFF.

The gene calls are TRBV18 and TRBJ1-1; no definite D call. The CDR3 is made up of 14 amino acids. The germline V and J ends were trimmed by 3 bases and 3 bases, with 11 bases remaining between them. From germline, CDR1 is KGHSH and CDR2 LQKENI. The CDR3 DNA is TGTGCCAGCTCACCCGCGGGAGCTTACACTGAAGCTTTCTTT. Translated, it gives CASSPAGAYTEAFF.

A few counts support this clone. The rearrangement uses TRBV7-3 and TRBJ2-3, with D possibly being TRBD2 (5 bases). Germline-derived CDR1 and CDR2 are SGHTA and FQGTGA. V lost 5 bases to trimming and J lost 4 bases, with 10 bases between them. This CDR3 region has 13 residues. The CDR3 nucleotides read TGTGCCAGCAGCACGCCGGGATCAGATACGCAGTATTTT. Amino acids: CASSTPGSDTQYF.

In nucleotides, the CDR3 is TGTGCCAGCAGTTACTCGTTTTCTAACACTGAAGCTTTCTTT. Translation: CASSYSFSNTEAFF. The V gene is TRBV6-6, the J gene TRBJ1-1; D is undetermined. V was shortened by 0 bases and J by 2 bases, with 7 bases between the two germline ends. The CDR3 sequence is 14 residues long. Per germline, CDR1 MNHNY and CDR2 SVGAGI (reference sequence).

The V call is TRBV12-3 or TRBV12-4, the J call TRBJ2-7; tentative D call: TRBD1 (6 bases). The CDR3 is 12 residues long. V lost 4 bases, J lost 6 bases, and 10 bases lay in between. The CDR3 sequence: CASSSTGTEQYF. DNA of the CDR3: TGTGCCAGCAGTTCTACAGGGACCGAGCAGTACTTC.

The chain has TRBV18 and TRBJ2-7, with D tentatively TRBD2 (5 bases). The V gene lost 4 bases and the J gene lost 1 base, with 14 bases spanning the gap. Germline assignment: CDR1 KGHSH and CDR2 LQKENI. CDR3 length: 15 amino acids. CDR3: CASSRSRAESYEQYF. Here the CDR3 DNA reads TGTGCCAGCTCACGGTCGCGGGCAGAGTCCTACGAGCAGTACTTC.

The chain uses TRBV4-1 and TRBJ2-2; 8 bases are shared with TRBD2. Germline V gene data show CDR1 as MGHRA and CDR2 as YSYEKL. The V gene end was trimmed by 8 bases and the J gene end by 3 bases; junction bases not matched to a gene: 5. CDR3 length: 14 amino acids. CDR3 region: CASSGLGDTGELFF. CDR3 bases: TGCGCCAGCTCGGGACTAGGGGACACCGGGGAGCTGTTTTTT.

The chain couples TRBV7-6 to TRBJ2-5; D uncertain. The CDR3 contains 13 residues. Trimming removed 5 bases from V and 1 base from J, with 8 bases in between. CDR1 SGHVS and CDR2 FNYEAQ come from the germline V gene. The CDR3 sequence is CASSHGGQETQYF. The CDR3 DNA reads as TGTGCCAGCAGCCACGGCGGCCAAGAGACCCAGTACTTC.

This chain connects TRBV27 to TRBJ1-2; TRBD1 aligns across 7 bases. The germline gives CDR1 MNHEY, CDR2 SMNVEV (reference sequence). The ends lost 5 bases at V and 2 bases at J; junction bases unmatched: 8. The CDR3 is made up of 15 amino acids. The CDR3 loop reads CASSAYRGVNYGYTF. DNA of the CDR3: TGTGCCAGCAGTGCCTACAGGGGTGTAAACTATGGCTACACCTTC.

The V call is TRBV9, the J call TRBJ1-1; tentative D call: TRBD1 (5 bases). Trimming stripped 1 base from V and 4 bases from J, with 11 bases between. Germline loops: CDR1 SGDLS, CDR2 YYNGEE. The CDR3 length is 14 residues. CDR3: CASSVQGGGTEAFF. The CDR3 DNA reads as TGTGCCAGCAGCGTACAGGGCGGGGGCACTGAAGCTTTCTTT.

The chain recombines TRBV4-3 with TRBJ2-7; 9 nucleotides match TRBD1. This CDR3 contains 17 residues. The V gene end was trimmed by 4 bases and the J gene end by 6 bases; junction bases not matched to a gene: 16. The V gene's germline CDR1 is LGHNA and CDR2 YSLEER. CDR3 coding DNA: TGCGCCAGCAGCCCGACACCGGGGGGACAGGGAGGGCTCGAGCAGTACTTC. The encoded protein is CASSPTPGGQGGLEQYF.

Details on this clone: Other DNA sequences from this sample encode an identical CDR3 as well. This sequence joins TRBV18 and TRBJ2-7; 9 bases line up with TRBD2. In germline, CDR1 is KGHSH, CDR2 LQKENI. The length of the CDR3 is 13 residues. After removal of 3 bases from V and 4 bases from J, the junction contained 1 base not matched to a gene. The CDR3: CASSPREGYEQYF. CDR3 nucleotides: TGTGCCAGCTCACCGCGGGAGGGGTACGAGCAGTACTTC.

A single count supports this clone. The genes are TRBV7-3 and TRBJ2-3; TRBD2 aligns across 11 bases. In germline, CDR1 is SGHTA, CDR2 FQGTGA. J was trimmed by 3 bases and V by 5 bases; bases with no gene match: 7. This CDR3 has 16 residues. The DNA of the CDR3 is TGTGCCAGCAGCCCTTCTAGCGGGAGGCGGACAGATACGCAGTATTTT. Protein product: CASSPSSGRRTDTQYF.

The rearrangement links TRBV5-1 to TRBJ2-1; 15 bases align to TRBD2. Per germline, CDR1 SGHRS and CDR2 YFSETQ. With 0 bases clipped from V and 0 bases from J, the junction kept 13 bases outside the gene matches. The CDR3 is 22 residues long. For the CDR3, the DNA is TGCGCCAGCAGCTTGGAGGGGTGGGGACTAGCGGGAGGCCATAGCTCCTACAATGAGCAGTTCTTC. Its translation: CASSLEGWGLAGGHSSYNEQFF.

The chain carries TRBV5-4 and TRBJ2-3; D possibly corresponds to TRBD2 (6 bases). This CDR3 comprises 15 residues. Trimming left V 4 bases short and J 4 bases short, with 16 bases between. Germline V gene data show CDR1 as SGHNT and CDR2 as YYREEE (reference sequence). This CDR3 is CASSRAESSADTQYF. CDR3 DNA: TGTGCCAGCAGCCGAGCGGAGTCTAGCGCAGATACGCAGTATTTT. The whole variable domain, remainder taken from reference TRBV5-4 and TRBJ2-3, is ETGVTQSPTHLIKTRGQQVTLRCSSQSGHNTVSWYQQALGQGPQFIFQYYREEENGRGNFPPRFSGLQFPNYSSELNVNALELDDSALYLCASSRAESSADTQYFGPGTRLTVL.

The chain combines TRBV29-1 with TRBJ1-2; tentatively, D is TRBD1 (6 bases). V was pared by 2 bases and J by 0 bases, with 7 bases between. CDR3 length equals 13 residues. In germline, CDR1 is SQVTM, CDR2 ANQGSEA. The CDR3 reads CSVENRANYGYTF. CDR3 DNA sequence: TGCAGCGTTGAAAACAGGGCTAACTATGGCTACACCTTC.

The chain recombines TRBV7-2 with TRBJ1-5; 7 bases line up with TRBD1. The CDR3 is made up of 14 amino acids. The J segment lost 3 bases and the V segment lost 6 bases, leaving 5 bases of the junction unmatched. Germline V gene data show CDR1 as SGHTA and CDR2 as FQGNSA. Here the CDR3 DNA reads TGTGCCAGCAGTCCGGACAGGACCAATCAGCCCCAGCATTTT. As protein: CASSPDRTNQPQHF.

The CDR3 DNA is TGTGCCAGCAGCGGTAGCGGGGACGGCACAGATACGCAGTATTTT. Translation: CASSGSGDGTDTQYF. The V gene is TRBV3-1 (or the pseudogene TRBV3-2), the J gene TRBJ2-3; TRBD2 matches at 8 bases. There are 15 residues in the CDR3. The V and J ends lost 5 bases and 1 base, in that order; junction bases with no gene match: 5. CDR1 LGHDT and CDR2 YNNKEL come from the germline V gene (reference sequence).

J is TRBJ2-3 and V is TRBV7-8; 9 bases map to TRBD2. The CDR3 runs 14 residues. With 5 bases clipped from V and 6 bases from J, the junction kept 6 bases outside the gene matches. Germline V lookup: CDR1 SGHVS, CDR2 FQNEAQ. The CDR3 coding sequence is TGTGCCAGCAGCCCCCGCGGACTAGCGGATACGCAGTATTTT. Protein product: CASSPRGLADTQYF.

The V call is TRBV13, the J call TRBJ2-2, with a possible D match to TRBD2 (5 bases). CDR1 is PRHDT, CDR2 FYEKMQ, per germline (reference sequence). The CDR3 consists of 15 residues. The V gene lost 0 bases and the J gene lost 0 bases, with 5 bases spanning the gap. The CDR3 DNA reads TGTGCCAGCAGCTTAGGCGGGGCGAACACCGGGGAGCTGTTTTTT. Protein product: CASSLGGANTGELFF.

V gene TRBV7-9 combines with J gene TRBJ2-1; tentatively, D is TRBD1 (5 bases). In germline, CDR1 is SEHNR, CDR2 FQNEAQ (reference sequence). This CDR3 has 13 amino acids. V lost 1 base and J 10 bases, leaving 11 bases between the germline ends. Here the CDR3 DNA reads TGTGCCAGCAGCTTAGGGGGCTCTCGGGAGCAGTTCTTC. This translates into CASSLGGSREQFF.

The rearrangement joins TRBV28 to TRBJ1-1, with 7 nucleotides matching TRBD1. Trimming took 7 bases from V and 4 from J; bases not matched to a gene: 6. Germline assignment: CDR1 MDHEN and CDR2 SYDVKM. The CDR3 has 13 amino acids. Here the CDR3 reads CASIKGGGTEAFF. The DNA for the CDR3 is TGTGCCAGCATCAAAGGGGGCGGCACTGAAGCTTTCTTT.

This chain joins TRBV11-3 and TRBJ2-1; 7 bases are shared with TRBD2. Losses at the gene ends were 4 bases for V and 4 bases for J; bases not matched to a gene: 4. Germline V gene data show CDR1 as SGHNT and CDR2 as YENEEA. The CDR3 contains 14 residues. The CDR3 nucleotides are TGTGCCAGCAGCTCTAGCGGCCCTTACAATGAGCAGTTCTTC. Protein product: CASSSSGPYNEQFF.

This rearrangement joins TRBV18 to TRBJ1-2; D perhaps matches TRBD1 (5 bases). V lost 5 bases, J lost 4 bases, and 14 bases lay in between. Germline V gene lookup returns CDR1 KGHSH and CDR2 LQKENI. The length of the CDR3 is 14 residues. CDR3 amino acids: CASSGSTGSYGYTF. As DNA, the CDR3 is TGTGCCAGCTCAGGAAGTACAGGTTCCTATGGCTACACCTTC.

This clone was seen just once. Written as DNA, the CDR3 is TGTGCCAGCTCACCATTCGGGATTCTATCCGGGGAGCTGTTTTTT. This codes for CASSPFGILSGELFF. The J gene is TRBJ2-2, the V gene TRBV18; D possibly corresponds to TRBD2 (5 bases). V dropped 2 bases and J dropped 6 bases, with 13 bases sitting between them. The CDR3 contains 15 residues. CDR1 and CDR2 from the germline V gene are KGHSH and LQKENI. The whole variable domain, filled in from reference TRBV18 and TRBJ2-2, reads NAGVMQNPRHLVRRRGQEARLRCSPMKGHSHVYWYRQLPEEGLKFMVYLQKENIIDESGMPKERFSAEFPKEGPSILRIQQVVRGDSAAYFCASSPFGILSGELFFGEGSRLTVL.

Only one count was recorded for this clone. The chain employs TRBV12-3 or TRBV12-4 and TRBJ2-1; a weak D match, TRBD2 (6 bases). V gave up 3 bases and J gave up 12 bases, with 12 bases separating them. The CDR3 is 12 residues long. This chain's CDR3 is CASSFGAGRQFF. DNA for the CDR3: TGTGCCAGCAGTTTTGGGGCGGGACGGCAGTTCTTC.

This sequence joins TRBV5-8 and TRBJ1-5; 10 nucleotides align to TRBD1. V shed 1 base, J shed 1 base, and the junction held 2 bases outside the gene matches. Germline V gives CDR1 SGHTS, CDR2 YDEGEE. The CDR3 length is 16 residues. CDR3 protein: CASSLTGQGSNQPQHF. As DNA, the CDR3 is TGTGCCAGCAGCTTGACGGGACAGGGGAGCAATCAGCCCCAGCATTTT. Variable domain in full (rest from reference TRBV5-8 and TRBJ1-5): EAGVTQSPTHLIKTRGQQATLRCSPISGHTSVYWYQQALGLGLQFLLWYDEGEERNRGNFPPRFSGRQFPNYSSELNVNALELEDSALYLCASSLTGQGSNQPQHFGDGTRLSIL.

The gene calls are TRBV6-5 and TRBJ1-2; TRBD1 aligns across 7 bases. The CDR3 is made up of 15 amino acids. Germline V gives CDR1 MNHEY, CDR2 SVGAGI. After removal of 4 bases from V and 8 bases from J, the junction contained 13 bases not matched to a gene. CDR3 coding DNA: TGTGCCAGCAGTTCCGCCGGGACAGACGGCCGGGGCTACACCTTC. Translation gives CASSSAGTDGRGYTF.

This rearrangement joins TRBV5-1 to TRBJ1-4; D possibly corresponds to TRBD1 (5 bases). The CDR3 consists of 14 residues. Germline V gene data show CDR1 as SGHRS and CDR2 as YFSETQ. The V end lost 0 bases, the J end lost 7 bases, and 10 bases lay between the germline ends. CDR3 nucleotides: TGCGCCAGCAGCTTGGTTTCTGGGGCTGAAAAACTGTTTTTT. Translated, it gives CASSLVSGAEKLFF.